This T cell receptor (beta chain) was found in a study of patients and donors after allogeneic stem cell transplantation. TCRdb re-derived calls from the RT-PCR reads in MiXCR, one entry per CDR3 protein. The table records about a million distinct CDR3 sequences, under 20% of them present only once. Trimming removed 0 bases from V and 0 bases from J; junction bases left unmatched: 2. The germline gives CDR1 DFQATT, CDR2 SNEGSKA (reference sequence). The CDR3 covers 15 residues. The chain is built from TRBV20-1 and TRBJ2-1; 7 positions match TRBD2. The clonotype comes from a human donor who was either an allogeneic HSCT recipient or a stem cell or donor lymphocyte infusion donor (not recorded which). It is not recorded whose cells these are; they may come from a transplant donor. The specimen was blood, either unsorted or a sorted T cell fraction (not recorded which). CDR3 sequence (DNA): TGCAGTGCTAGAGAGGGGACTACCTCCTACAATGAGCAGTTCTTC. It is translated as CSAREGTTSYNEQFF.